This TCR beta chain was recorded in a study of blood T cells in healthy people across ages. CDR1 is MGHRA and CDR2 is YSYEKL in the germline V gene. CDR3 length: 14 amino acids. This clonotype was seen ten or more times. Mismatch with germline at one junction end may stem from a read error. Alongside a J-beta primer mix, a sample-barcoded 5' primer served in a second PCR lasting 7 to 11 cycles. TCRdb re-derived calls from the 5' RACE reads in MiXCR, one entry per CDR3 protein. The sample lists about 1 million distinct CDR3 sequences; approximately 25% were seen once. The data were also submitted as part of a second study, on T cells of mothers and their children. That report notes: Nine systemically healthy Caucasian donors: three mothers, six children. Every mother supplied over 9.5 million TCR beta CDR3 reads and every child about 3 million.

The specimen sequenced was blood. The rearrangement uses TRBV4-1 and TRBJ1-1, with a tentative D call TRBD1 (6 bases). The clonotype comes from a girl aged 2-9 years in good health. The CDR3 DNA reads as TGTGCCAGCAGCCAGGGACAACTCAACACTGAAGCTTTCTTT. This translates into CASSQGQLNTEAFF.